Sequencing of this T cell receptor (beta chain) was carried out in a study of T-cell reconstitution after alpha-beta-depleted transplantation in children. CDR3 size: 12 residues. Germline CDR1 and CDR2: LNHNV and YYDKDF (reference sequence). The V and J ends lost 6 bases and 6 bases respectively, with 8 bases between them. This clonotype was counted many times. Its target is unknown. For TCRbeta, the library was prepared with unique molecular identifiers. TCRdb used MiXCR to reprocess the PCR reads, holding one entry per CDR3 protein. The repertoire holds hundreds of thousands of distinct CDR3 sequences, with about 16% as singletons. Study outcomes and limitations: The main origin of T-cell counts and diversity one year after transplant was newly produced T cells. At around two months after transplant, the alpha-beta T cells were reportedly derived from several hundred expanded clones that came from non-depleted graft cells. The high TCRbeta diversity at day 60 in some patients came from surviving recipient T cells and thymic progenitors.

The sample in question was PBMCs, mostly from graft donor cells, obtained 360 days after TCRalphabeta/CD19-depleted stem cell transplant. The chain links TRBV15 to TRBJ2-2; D is unclear. The TCR sequence derives from a male patient aged 2-9 years who had a stem cell transplant for acute lymphoblastic leukemia, so the T cells may come from the graft donor. CDR3 loop: CATSKVAGELFF. DNA for the CDR3: TGTGCCACCAGTAAAGTTGCCGGGGAGCTGTTTTTT.